The clone carrying this TCR beta chain was seen only once. The antigen is undetermined. The entry originates in a study of shared clonotypes between healthy human individuals. Whole-study findings and limits: Genetic and exposure-history diversity was limited by the small donor number. Rarefaction exposed incomplete sorted-subset sequencing despite large depth.

Profiling relied on immunoSEQ multiplex PCR, and the TCRdb table lists in-frame clones only, not all of them. The table has millions of clones, around 93% seen once. The V gene lost 0 bases and the J gene lost 4 bases, with 15 bases spanning the gap. The CDR3 sequence is 16 residues long. Germline V gene sequence: CDR1 MNHEY, CDR2 SMNVEV (reference sequence). It was CD45RO-negative cells, positively selected for CCR7, that made up naive CD8 cells, with terminally differentiated effector memory CD45RA+ cells excluded. The chain recombines TRBV27 with TRBJ1-2, with a tentative D call TRBD1 (6 bases). The sequenced material came from naive CD8+ T cells from PBMCs. This clonotype originated in a man aged 18 to 29 in good health. Some clones in this sample may be carry-over from other donors' samples. The CDR3 loop reads CASSLSVKRGGYGYTF. For the CDR3, the DNA is TGTGCCAGCAGTTTATCAGTGAAAAGGGGGGGCTATGGCTACACCTTC.